Presented here are 32 T cell receptor beta chains from one specimen sequenced in a study of OX40 agonist ivuxolimab in advanced cancers. Sequencing was performed with immunoSEQ multiplex PCR; in TCRdb, only in-frame clones are kept and a portion is missing. The sample yields roughly 58,000 clones, approximately 90% seen once. Sequences were derived from CD4+ or CD8+ T cells sorted from blood, sampled in a trial of the OX40 agonist ivuxolimab. All receptors derive from an adult with an advanced solid tumor such as melanoma, head and neck, liver or kidney cancer.

This rearrangement joins TRBV7-2 to TRBJ2-2, with D tentatively TRBD1 (5 bases). Germline V gives CDR1 SGHTA, CDR2 FQGNSA. V lost 1 base and J lost 5, with 8 bases in between. The CDR3 length is 14 residues. The CDR3 is CASSLVRGTGELFF. CDR3 sequence (DNA): TGTGCCAGCAGCTTAGTAAGGGGAACCGGGGAGCTGTTTTTT.

The J gene is TRBJ2-7, the V gene TRBV5-5, with 11 bases identical to TRBD2. J was trimmed by 1 base and V by 4 bases; bases with no gene match: 4. This CDR3 spans 15 amino acids. Germline CDR1 reads SGHKS; CDR2 reads YYEKEE (reference sequence). The DNA for the CDR3 is TGTGCCAGCAGCGCCGGACTAGCGGGTTCCTACGAGCAGTACTTC. Translating gives CASSAGLAGSYEQYF.

The chain links TRBV27 to TRBJ2-7; TRBD2 matches 12 bases. CDR3 size: 15 residues. V trimming: 4 bases; J trimming: 3 bases; junction bases outside the gene matches: 4. Germline assignment: CDR1 MNHEY and CDR2 SMNVEV (reference sequence). The CDR3 spells CASSSLAGGNYEQYF. CDR3 nucleotide sequence: TGTGCCAGCAGTTCCCTAGCGGGGGGGAACTACGAGCAGTACTTC.

The rearrangement links TRBV12-5 to TRBJ2-1; 14 bases align to TRBD2. Germline V gene sequence: CDR1 LGHNT, CDR2 FRNRAP. Unmatched junction bases numbered 14, after V lost 7 bases and J lost 0 bases. CDR3 length: 20 amino acids. The CDR3: CASAPRTSGRTRGSYNEQFF. CDR3 bases: TGTGCTAGTGCCCCGCGGACTAGCGGGAGGACCCGAGGCTCCTACAATGAGCAGTTCTTC.

The rearrangement links TRBV7-9 to TRBJ2-7; D may be TRBD2 (5 bases). CDR3 length equals 14 residues. Looked up from germline, CDR1 is SEHNR and CDR2 is FQNEAQ (reference sequence). V was cut by 5 bases and J by 2 bases, with 13 bases left in between. CDR3 in amino acids: CASSGERATYEQYF. The CDR3 DNA sequence: TGTGCCAGCAGCGGGGAGAGGGCGACCTACGAGCAGTACTTC.

J is TRBJ1-2 and V is TRBV5-1; D remains unclear. Trimming took 0 bases from V and 6 from J, leaving 9 bases between them. Germline V gives CDR1 SGHRS, CDR2 YFSETQ. CDR3 size: 13 residues. This CDR3 is CASSLEGHNGYTF. DNA for the CDR3: TGCGCCAGCAGCTTGGAGGGCCATAATGGCTACACCTTC.

This chain uses TRBV7-3 with TRBJ2-3; the D gene is possibly TRBD1 (5 bases). The CDR3 consists of 16 residues. The ends were cut back, 2 bases at V and 3 bases at J, with 15 bases in the middle. Germline CDR1 is SGHTA and CDR2 is FQGTGA. The CDR3 protein is CASSLGAQMLTDTQYF. The CDR3 nucleotides are TGTGCCAGCAGCTTAGGGGCCCAAATGCTAACAGATACGCAGTATTTT.

This clone was counted a single time. The rearrangement uses TRBV27 and TRBJ2-4, with 9 bases matching TRBD1. The CDR3 is 17 amino acids. Losses at the gene ends were 5 bases for V and 6 bases for J; bases not matched to a gene: 14. Germline lookup yields CDR1 MNHEY and CDR2 SMNVEV (reference sequence). DNA for the CDR3: TGTGCCAGCAGTGATCAACCCCCTGGGGACAGGGTAAACATTCAGTACTTC. Amino acid sequence: CASSDQPPGDRVNIQYF.

The chain recombines TRBV7-6 with TRBJ2-7, with D unclear. Trimming took off 6 bases at V and 0 bases at J, with 12 bases between the two ends. This CDR3 spans 14 amino acids. Per the germline V gene, CDR1 is SGHVS and CDR2 is FNYEAQ. The CDR3 DNA sequence: TGTGCCAGCAGTCTCCAGAGAAGCTCCTACGAGCAGTACTTC. This sequence encodes CASSLQRSSYEQYF.

This sequence joins TRBV7-2 and TRBJ1-1, with D uncertain. Germline values: CDR1 SGHTA, CDR2 FQGNSA. The CDR3 is 13 amino acids. V was pared by 3 bases and J by 0 bases, with 5 bases between. This CDR3 reads CASSLTVNTEAFF. For the CDR3, the DNA is TGTGCCAGCAGCTTGACGGTGAACACTGAAGCTTTCTTT.

This clone turned up a few times. The rearrangement joins TRBV5-5 to TRBJ1-5, with D possibly TRBD1 on 5 matching bases. Germline lookup yields CDR1 SGHKS and CDR2 YYEKEE (reference sequence). The CDR3 extends over 16 amino acids. V was trimmed by 4 bases and J by 0 bases, leaving 14 bases between them. DNA for the CDR3: TGTGCCAGCAGCGAGGGGACGCAAGCTAGCAATCAGCCCCAGCATTTT. It encodes CASSEGTQASNQPQHF.

The J gene is TRBJ2-1, the V gene TRBV19; 7 bases align to TRBD2. CDR3 length: 16 amino acids. The ends lost 7 bases at V and 3 bases at J; junction bases unmatched: 12. Germline loops: CDR1 LNHDA, CDR2 SQIVND (reference sequence). CDR3 nucleotide sequence: TGTGCCAGTACGGACGGGGGAGGGCCCTACTACAATGAGCAGTTCTTC. This sequence encodes CASTDGGGPYYNEQFF.

This rearrangement joins TRBV10-3 to TRBJ2-1; 11 bases map to TRBD2. V shed 4 bases, J shed 9 bases, and the junction held 14 bases outside the gene matches. Germline assignment: CDR1 ENHRY and CDR2 SYGVKD. The CDR3 spans 17 residues. CDR3 DNA sequence: TGTGCCATCAGTGTAGGGCTAGCGGGAGGCCGCCCGGGTGAGCAGTTCTTC. This encodes CAISVGLAGGRPGEQFF.

This clone is medium-sized by share. V and J are TRBV30 and TRBJ2-7; 9 bases are a match to TRBD1. Unmatched junction bases numbered 8, after V lost 4 bases and J lost 1 base. Germline loops: CDR1 GTSNPN, CDR2 SVGIG (reference sequence). The CDR3 contains 15 residues. The CDR3 region is CAWKPPQGASYEQYF. CDR3 in DNA: TGTGCCTGGAAACCTCCACAGGGGGCGTCCTACGAGCAGTACTTC.

J is TRBJ2-1 and V is TRBV7-8; the D gene is possibly TRBD2 (7 bases). The germline gives CDR1 SGHVS, CDR2 FQNEAQ. The CDR3 covers 17 residues. V gave up 7 bases and J gave up 8 bases, with 27 bases separating them. The CDR3 region is CASTDEGRGGRRHEQFF. Written as DNA, the CDR3 is TGTGCCAGCACCGATGAGGGGAGGGGGGGCCGGCGGCATGAGCAGTTCTTC.

The rearrangement uses TRBV18 and TRBJ2-1, with D possibly being TRBD1 or TRBD2 (5 bases each). Germline V gene lookup returns CDR1 KGHSH and CDR2 LQKENI. The V gene lost 10 bases and the J gene lost 0 bases, with 19 bases spanning the gap. The CDR3 length is 16 residues. CDR3 bases: TGTGCCACCTTCGCGCAGGGACGTAGCTCCTACAATGAGCAGTTCTTC. Its protein product is CATFAQGRSSYNEQFF.

CDR3 bases: TGCGCCAGCAGCCAAGTGTATGGGGTTAGCTCCTACAATGAGCAGTTCTTC. This translates into CASSQVYGVSSYNEQFF. The rearrangement joins TRBV4-3 to TRBJ2-1; D gene unclear. Trimming removed 1 base at V and 0 bases at J, with 13 bases between. The CDR3 sequence is 17 residues long. Per germline, CDR1 LGHNA and CDR2 YSLEER.

The V call is TRBV19, the J call TRBJ1-5; 7 bases are shared with TRBD1. CDR3 length equals 16 residues. With V trimmed by 3 bases and J by 5 bases, 10 bases remained unmatched. The germline V gene encodes CDR1 LNHDA and CDR2 SQIVND (reference sequence). Here the CDR3 reads CASSIGADRAHQPQHF. As DNA, the CDR3 is TGTGCCAGTAGTATTGGGGCCGACAGGGCCCATCAGCCCCAGCATTTT.

As DNA, the CDR3 is TGTGCCTGGAGTGGGCAGTCCGTGGATACGCAGTATTTT. Its translation: CAWSGQSVDTQYF. The chain uses TRBV30 and TRBJ2-3; D remains unclear. The V gene's germline CDR1 is GTSNPN and CDR2 SVGIG (reference sequence). There are 13 residues in the CDR3. V was cut by 1 base and J by 6 bases, with 11 bases left in between.

The V call is TRBV18, the J call TRBJ2-3; TRBD1 aligns across 10 bases. The V and J ends lost 4 bases and 3 bases, in that order; junction bases with no gene match: 7. The CDR3 consists of 16 residues. Germline V CDR1 and CDR2: KGHSH, LQKENI. The CDR3 DNA reads as TGTGCCAGCTCACGAACCGGGACAGGGGCGACAGATACGCAGTATTTT. This codes for CASSRTGTGATDTQYF.

The chain recombines TRBV7-9 with TRBJ2-2; D is ambiguous. Germline assignment: CDR1 SEHNR and CDR2 FQNEAQ (reference sequence). Trimming stripped 8 bases from V and 0 bases from J, with 13 bases between. CDR3 size: 15 residues. The CDR3 region has the DNA TGTGCCAGCCACAGAGCCCCGCCGAACACCGGGGAGCTGTTTTTT. Its protein is CASHRAPPNTGELFF.

Only one count was recorded for this clone. The chain couples TRBV19 to TRBJ2-3; TRBD2 might be the D (6 bases). Trimming pared 7 bases from V and 0 bases from J, leaving 14 bases between. CDR3 length equals 15 residues. Germline CDR1 and CDR2: LNHDA and SQIVND (reference sequence). This chain's CDR3 is CASKVSGWSTDTQYF. The DNA of the CDR3 is TGTGCCAGTAAGGTGAGCGGGTGGAGCACAGATACGCAGTATTTT. Full variable domain (outside the CDR3, taken from reference TRBV19 and TRBJ2-3): DGGITQSPKYLFRKEGQNVTLSCEQNLNHDAMYWYRQDPGQGLRLIYYSQIVNDFQKGDIAEGYSVSREKKESFPLTVTSAQKNPTAFYLCASKVSGWSTDTQYFGPGTRLTVL.

The chain carries TRBV7-2 and TRBJ2-1, with 9 nucleotides matching TRBD2. Germline V CDR1 and CDR2: SGHTA, FQGNSA. The CDR3 spans 14 residues. DNA for the CDR3: TGTGCGTCTTCGCGCGGGAGGGCCGAAGGTGAGCAGTTCTTC. It is translated as CASSRGRAEGEQFF.

The J gene is TRBJ2-3, the V gene TRBV30; TRBD2 aligns across 14 bases. J was trimmed by 12 bases and V by 4 bases; bases with no gene match: 12. Germline V CDR1 and CDR2: GTSNPN, SVGIG (reference sequence). The CDR3 is 15 residues long. The DNA of the CDR3 is TGTGCCTGGAACACCCCGGGACTAGCGGGAGTCTATCAGTATTTT. It specifies CAWNTPGLAGVYQYF.

The chain combines TRBV19 with TRBJ2-7, with D possibly being TRBD1 or TRBD2 (5 bases each). Trimming left V 4 bases short and J 3 bases short, with 19 bases between. Germline V gene data show CDR1 as LNHDA and CDR2 as SQIVND (reference sequence). The CDR3 extends over 16 amino acids. CDR3 amino acids: CASSTSRAAGFYEQYF. Here the CDR3 DNA reads TGTGCCAGTAGTACCTCCAGGGCGGCGGGTTTCTACGAGCAGTACTTC.

A single count supports this clone. The genes are TRBV5-1 and TRBJ2-7; the D gene is possibly TRBD2 (6 bases). The CDR3 loop spans 15 amino acids. V shed 4 bases and J shed 5 bases, with 19 bases lying between them. Germline CDR1 and CDR2: SGHRS and YFSETQ. Written as DNA, the CDR3 is TGCGCCAGCAGCCTAGCTGGGAGGCTAGGGGACGAGCAGTACTTC. It encodes CASSLAGRLGDEQYF.

The CDR3 sequence: CASTPPTSGSCNEQFF. CDR3 DNA sequence: TGTGCCAGCACCCCTCCAACTAGCGGGAGTTGCAATGAGCAGTTCTTC. The chain carries TRBV7-3 and TRBJ2-1, with 11 positions matching TRBD2. The CDR3 is 16 amino acids. The J segment lost 6 bases and the V segment lost 7 bases, leaving 11 bases of the junction unmatched. In germline, CDR1 is SGHTA, CDR2 FQGTGA.

A word on this clone: Compared with germline, one end of the junction differs, possibly owing to a read error. The chain is built from TRBV19 and TRBJ1-5; D unresolved. The CDR3 length is 15 residues. CDR1 and CDR2 (germline): LNHDA, SQIVND (reference sequence). DNA for the CDR3: TGTGCCAGTAATATAGGGTGGTGGGGCAATCAGCCCCAGCATTTT. Translating gives CASNIGWWGNQPQHF.

The CDR3 DNA reads TGTGCCAGCAGCATGACAGGGGGCAGCAACACCATATATTTT. It encodes CASSMTGGSNTIYF. This chain uses TRBV28 with TRBJ1-3, with TRBD1 matching over 10 bases. Germline CDR1 is MDHEN and CDR2 is SYDVKM. The CDR3 covers 14 residues. The V segment lost 6 bases and the J segment 7 bases; nucleotides outside the gene matches: 6.

The sample holds a few counts of this clone. The chain recombines TRBV6-5 with TRBJ1-1; D call uncertain. There are 15 residues in the CDR3. Deletions cut 0 bases from V and 10 bases from J, with 18 bases between. Per germline, CDR1 MNHEY and CDR2 SVGAGI. For the CDR3, the DNA is TGTGCCAGCAGTTACTCGATGGGCGTACGTGAACGAGCTTTCTTT. It specifies CASSYSMGVRERAFF.

CDR3 residues: CSAVTTNEQFF. The CDR3 DNA is TGCAGTGCGGTTACTACGAATGAGCAGTTCTTC. V usage is TRBV20-1 and J usage is TRBJ2-1; no clear D gene. Looked up from germline, CDR1 is DFQATT and CDR2 is SNEGSKA (reference sequence). The CDR3 is made up of 11 amino acids. Between the trimmed V and J ends, which lost 6 bases and 7 bases, there was a span of 10 bases.

The chain joins TRBV19 to TRBJ1-5, with 9 nucleotides matching TRBD1. V was pared by 6 bases and J by 4 bases, with 19 bases of the junction left unmatched. CDR3 size: 19 residues. Germline V gene data show CDR1 as LNHDA and CDR2 as SQIVND (reference sequence). DNA for the CDR3: TGTGCCAGTAGACTCCGCAGCCTTGTGGGGGACAGGGCGAATCAGCCCCAGCATTTT. Translating gives CASRLRSLVGDRANQPQHF.